This T cell receptor beta chain emerged from a study of metastatic and nonmetastatic thyroid tumors. Study at large: Repertoire comparisons spanned blood and tumor or nodule tissue from malignant and benign thyroid patients.

This clone was counted ten times or more. No antigen is known for it. There were no patients who had received any treatment before thyroid surgery. Study-level points and caveats: Within blood and tumor, benign nodules reportedly had significantly lower TCR beta diversity than malignant thyroid tumors did.

CDR3 length equals 16 residues. Trimming left V 5 bases short and J 2 bases short, with 17 bases between. CDR1 is PRHDT and CDR2 is FYEKMQ in the germline V gene (reference sequence). Authors' analysis steps: To classify distant metastasis in papillary thyroid cancer, a model was built from CDR3 differences across clinicopathological groups. From the PCR reads, TCRdb re-called clones with MiXCR. None of the V and J calls come from the authors' own analysis; TCRdb made them. The sample comprises about 60,000 clones, roughly 17% of which are singletons, and over 8.5% rests with the top ten. This TCR was recovered from a male donor with papillary thyroid cancer or a benign thyroid nodule (not recorded which). Some clones in this sample may be carry-over from other donors' samples. Sequences were obtained from blood. This chain uses TRBV13 with TRBJ2-3; the D gene is possibly TRBD2 (6 bases). The CDR3: CASSPPGTPFTDTQYF. The CDR3 nucleotides are TGTGCCAGCAGCCCCCCCGGGACTCCCTTCACAGATACGCAGTATTTT.